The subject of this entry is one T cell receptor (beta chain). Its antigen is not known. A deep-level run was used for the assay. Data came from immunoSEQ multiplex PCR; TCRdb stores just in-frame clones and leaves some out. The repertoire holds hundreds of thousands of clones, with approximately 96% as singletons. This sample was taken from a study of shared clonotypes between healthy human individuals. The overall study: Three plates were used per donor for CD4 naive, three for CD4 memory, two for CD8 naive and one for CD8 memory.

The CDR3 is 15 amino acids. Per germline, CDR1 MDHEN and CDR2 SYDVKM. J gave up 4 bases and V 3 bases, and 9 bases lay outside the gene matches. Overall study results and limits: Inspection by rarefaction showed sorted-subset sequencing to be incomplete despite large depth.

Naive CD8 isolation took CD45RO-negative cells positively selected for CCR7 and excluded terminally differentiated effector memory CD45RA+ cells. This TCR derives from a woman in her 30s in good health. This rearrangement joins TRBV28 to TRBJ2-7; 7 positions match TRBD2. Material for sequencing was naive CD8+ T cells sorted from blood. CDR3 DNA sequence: TGTGCCAGCAGTTTCTTTGGGACTACGGAGTACGAGCAGTACTTC. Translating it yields CASSFFGTTEYEQYF.